The source of this T cell receptor (beta chain) is a study of cytomegalovirus exposure and HLA in healthy donors. The study's findings and limits: Follow-up analysis found HLA locus-dependent TCR association rates, highest for DRB1 and lowest for HLA-C. TCR beta chain V- and J-gene trimming was linked, in a later analysis, to a missense variant in DCLRE1C.

The ends were cut back, 3 bases at V and 4 bases at J, with 8 bases in the middle. The CDR3 extends over 13 amino acids. Germline assignment: CDR1 SGDLS and CDR2 YYNGEE. On this clone: Its specificity is not known.

PCR amplification relied on 60 Vbeta primers (plus 13 Jbeta primers). The method was immunoSEQ multiplex PCR; TCRdb's version includes in-frame clones alone and lacks a portion of them. This sample has about 160,000 clones, with 70% to 90% found just once. The sequence came from a male donor in good health and CMV-seronegative. The chain carries TRBV9 and TRBJ2-1; no clear D. Sequencing was done on a sample of PBMCs. The CDR3 bases are TGTGCCAGCAGCGCCCTTCTATACAATGAGCAGTTCTTC. The encoded protein is CASSALLYNEQFF.